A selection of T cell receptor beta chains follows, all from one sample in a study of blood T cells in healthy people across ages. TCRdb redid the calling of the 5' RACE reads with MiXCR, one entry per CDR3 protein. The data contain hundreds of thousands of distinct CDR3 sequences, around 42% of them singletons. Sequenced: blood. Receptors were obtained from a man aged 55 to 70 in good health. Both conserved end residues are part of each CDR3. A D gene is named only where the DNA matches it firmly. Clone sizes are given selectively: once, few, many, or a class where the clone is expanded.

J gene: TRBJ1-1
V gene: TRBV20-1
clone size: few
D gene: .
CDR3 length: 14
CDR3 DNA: TGCAGTGCTAGGACAGGAATGGAGAACACTGAAGCTTTCTTT
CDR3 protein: CSARTGMENTEAFF

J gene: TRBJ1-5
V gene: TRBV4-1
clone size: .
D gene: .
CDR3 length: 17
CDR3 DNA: TGCGCCAGCAGCCCCCCCGGAGGGAGCTGTAGCAATCAGCCCCAGCATTTT
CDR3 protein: CASSPPGGSCSNQPQHF

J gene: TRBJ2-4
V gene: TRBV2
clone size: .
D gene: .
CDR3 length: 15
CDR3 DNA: TGTGCCAGCAGTGAAACAGGGAAGGCCAAAAACATTCAGTACTTC
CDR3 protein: CASSETGKAKNIQYF

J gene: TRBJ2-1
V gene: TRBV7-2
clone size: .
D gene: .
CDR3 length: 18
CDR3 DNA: TGTGCCAGCAGCTTAGCTGCAGGGGGGTCAAGCTCCTACAATGAGCAGTTCTTC
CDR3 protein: CASSLAAGGSSSYNEQFF

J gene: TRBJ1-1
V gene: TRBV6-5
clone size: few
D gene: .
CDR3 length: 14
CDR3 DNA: TGTGCCAGTCACCGGGGAATCCAAGGGACTGAAGCTTTCTTT
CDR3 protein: CASHRGIQGTEAFF

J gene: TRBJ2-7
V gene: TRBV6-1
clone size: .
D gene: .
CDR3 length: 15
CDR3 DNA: TGTGCCAGCAGTGAAGAGGGGGGTCGTTCCTACGAGCAGTACTTC
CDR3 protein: CASSEEGGRSYEQYF

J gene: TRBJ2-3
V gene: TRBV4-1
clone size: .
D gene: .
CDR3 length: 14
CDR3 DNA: TGCGCCAGCAGCCGGAGCGCTGGCACAGATACGCAGTATTTT
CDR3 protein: CASSRSAGTDTQYF

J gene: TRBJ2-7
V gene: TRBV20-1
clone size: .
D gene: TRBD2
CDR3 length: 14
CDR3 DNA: TGCAGTGCTCAGGGGCTAGCGGGATCCTACGAGCAGTACTTC
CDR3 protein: CSAQGLAGSYEQYF

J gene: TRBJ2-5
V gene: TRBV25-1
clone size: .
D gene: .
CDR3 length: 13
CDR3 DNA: TGTGCCGGCAGTGAATATACCCTGGAGACCCAGTACTTC
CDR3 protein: CAGSEYTLETQYF

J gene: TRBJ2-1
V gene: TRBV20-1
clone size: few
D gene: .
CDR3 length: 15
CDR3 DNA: TGCAGTGCTAGGGAAGGGGGGATAACGGGGAATGAGCAGTTCTTC
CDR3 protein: CSAREGGITGNEQFF

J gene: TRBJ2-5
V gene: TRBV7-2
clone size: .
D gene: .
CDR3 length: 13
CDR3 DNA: TGTGCCACCGGGGCCCATCCGGGGGAGACCCAGTACTTC
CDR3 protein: CATGAHPGETQYF

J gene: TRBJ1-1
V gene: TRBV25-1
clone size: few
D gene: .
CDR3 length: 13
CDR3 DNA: TGTGCCAGCAGTGACATACAAACAACTGAAGCTTTCTTT
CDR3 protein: CASSDIQTTEAFF

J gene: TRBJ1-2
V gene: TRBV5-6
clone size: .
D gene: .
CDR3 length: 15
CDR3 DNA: TGTGCCAGCAGCCACCCCGACATTACTAACTATGGCTACACCTTC
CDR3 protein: CASSHPDITNYGYTF

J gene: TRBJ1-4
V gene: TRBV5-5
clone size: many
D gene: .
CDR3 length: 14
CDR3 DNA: TGTGCCAGCAGCTGGGGGGTGTCTAATGAAAAACTGTTTTTT
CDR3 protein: CASSWGVSNEKLFF

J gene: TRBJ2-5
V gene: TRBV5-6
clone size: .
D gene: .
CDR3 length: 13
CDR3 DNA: TGTGCCAGCAGCTTGTCAGGGTGGGAGACCCAGTACTTC
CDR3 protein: CASSLSGWETQYF

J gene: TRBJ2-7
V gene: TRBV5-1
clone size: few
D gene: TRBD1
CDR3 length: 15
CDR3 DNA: TGCGCCAGCAGGGCCGGGACAGGGAGGTACTACGAGCAGTACTTC
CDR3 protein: CASRAGTGRYYEQYF

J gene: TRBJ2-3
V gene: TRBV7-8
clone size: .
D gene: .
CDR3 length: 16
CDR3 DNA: TGTGCCAGCAGCCTAGAGGGACAAACCTACACAGATACGCAGTATTTT
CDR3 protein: CASSLEGQTYTDTQYF

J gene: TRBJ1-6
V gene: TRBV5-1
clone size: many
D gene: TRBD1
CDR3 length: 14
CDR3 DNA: TGCGCCAGCAGCCCGGGACAGGGGAGCTCACCCCTCCACTTT
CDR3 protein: CASSPGQGSSPLHF

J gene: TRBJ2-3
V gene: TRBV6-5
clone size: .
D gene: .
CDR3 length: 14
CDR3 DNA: TGTGCCAGCAAGCCGGGATTTAGCACAGATACGCAGTATTTT
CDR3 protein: CASKPGFSTDTQYF

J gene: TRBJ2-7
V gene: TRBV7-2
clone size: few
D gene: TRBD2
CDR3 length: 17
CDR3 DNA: TGTGCCAGCAGCTTAAAGTTAGGAGGCGGGGGAGAGTACGAGCAGTACTTC
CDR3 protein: CASSLKLGGGGEYEQYF

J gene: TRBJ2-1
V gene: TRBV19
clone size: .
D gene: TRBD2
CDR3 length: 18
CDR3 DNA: TGTGCCAGTAGTAGGACTAGCGGGGGAGCCTATTCGAGGGGTGAGCAGTTCTTC
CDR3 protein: CASSRTSGGAYSRGEQFF

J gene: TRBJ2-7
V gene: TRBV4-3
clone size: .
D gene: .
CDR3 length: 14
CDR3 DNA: TGCGCCAACAGCCAAGGGAAAGTAGGCTACGAGCAGTACTTC
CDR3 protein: CANSQGKVGYEQYF

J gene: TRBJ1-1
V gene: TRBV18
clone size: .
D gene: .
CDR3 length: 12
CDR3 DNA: TGTGCCAGCTCACCCAGGACTGGGGAAGCTTTCTTT
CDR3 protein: CASSPRTGEAFF

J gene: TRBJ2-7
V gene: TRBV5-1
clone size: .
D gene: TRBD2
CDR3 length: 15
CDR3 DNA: TGCGCCAGCAGCTTGGCCGGACTAGCGGGAAATGAGCAGTACTTC
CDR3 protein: CASSLAGLAGNEQYF

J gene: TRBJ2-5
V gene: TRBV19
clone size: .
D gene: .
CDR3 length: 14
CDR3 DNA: TGTGCCAGTAGTCCTATAAAGAACGGAGAGACCCAGTACTTC
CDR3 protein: CASSPIKNGETQYF

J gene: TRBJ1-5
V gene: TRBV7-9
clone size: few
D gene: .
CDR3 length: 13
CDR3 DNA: TGTGCCAGCAGCTCCGAATCGAATCAGCCCCAGCATTTT
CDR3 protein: CASSSESNQPQHF

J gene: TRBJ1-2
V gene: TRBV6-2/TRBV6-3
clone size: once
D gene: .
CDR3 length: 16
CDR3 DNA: TGTGCCAGCAACCCAGAGTTGGTACAGGCGGGCCGTGGCTACACCTTC
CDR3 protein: CASNPELVQAGRGYTF